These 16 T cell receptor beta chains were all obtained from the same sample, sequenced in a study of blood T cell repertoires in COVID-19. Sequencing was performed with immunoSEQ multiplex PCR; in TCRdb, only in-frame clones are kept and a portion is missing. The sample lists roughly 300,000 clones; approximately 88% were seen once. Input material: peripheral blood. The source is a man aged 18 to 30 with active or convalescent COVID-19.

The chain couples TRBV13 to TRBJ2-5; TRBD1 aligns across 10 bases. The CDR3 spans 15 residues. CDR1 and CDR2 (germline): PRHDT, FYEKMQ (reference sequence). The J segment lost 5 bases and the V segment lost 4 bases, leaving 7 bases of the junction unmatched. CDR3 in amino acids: CASSSRQGAGETQYF. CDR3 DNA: TGTGCCAGCAGCTCAAGACAGGGGGCTGGGGAGACCCAGTACTTC.

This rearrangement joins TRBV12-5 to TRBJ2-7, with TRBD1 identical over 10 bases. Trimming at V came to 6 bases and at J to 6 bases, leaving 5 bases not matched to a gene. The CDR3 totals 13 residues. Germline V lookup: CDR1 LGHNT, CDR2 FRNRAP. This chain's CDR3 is CASGHRTGGEQYF. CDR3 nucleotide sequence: TGTGCTAGTGGGCACCGGACAGGGGGCGAGCAGTACTTC.

CDR3 DNA sequence: TGTGCCAGCAGTTTACGTAGGGGGAGCTACACCTTC. Its protein is CASSLRRGSYTF. This chain connects TRBV12-3 or TRBV12-4 to TRBJ1-2, with a weak D call TRBD1 (6 bases). V lost 2 bases, J lost 9 bases, and 10 bases lay in between. The CDR3 runs to 12 residues.

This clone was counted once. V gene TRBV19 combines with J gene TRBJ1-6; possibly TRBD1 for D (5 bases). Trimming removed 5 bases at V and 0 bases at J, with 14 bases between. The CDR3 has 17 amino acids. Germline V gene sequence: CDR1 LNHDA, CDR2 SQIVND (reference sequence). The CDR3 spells CASSQPGEGSYNSPLHF. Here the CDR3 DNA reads TGTGCCAGTAGTCAACCGGGGGAGGGCTCCTATAATTCACCCCTCCACTTT.

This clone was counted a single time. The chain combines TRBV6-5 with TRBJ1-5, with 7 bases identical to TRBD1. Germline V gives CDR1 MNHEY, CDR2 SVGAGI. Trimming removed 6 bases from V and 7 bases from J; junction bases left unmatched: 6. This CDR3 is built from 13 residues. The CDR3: CASRLPGQQPQHF. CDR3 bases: TGTGCCAGCAGGTTACCGGGACAGCAGCCCCAGCATTTT.

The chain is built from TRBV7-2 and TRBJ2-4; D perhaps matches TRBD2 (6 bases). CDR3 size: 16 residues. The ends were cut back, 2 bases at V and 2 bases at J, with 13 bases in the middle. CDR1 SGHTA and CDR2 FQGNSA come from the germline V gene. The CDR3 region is CASSLWGVFTKNIQYF. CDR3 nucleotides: TGTGCCAGCAGCTTATGGGGGGTGTTTACCAAAAACATTCAGTACTTC.

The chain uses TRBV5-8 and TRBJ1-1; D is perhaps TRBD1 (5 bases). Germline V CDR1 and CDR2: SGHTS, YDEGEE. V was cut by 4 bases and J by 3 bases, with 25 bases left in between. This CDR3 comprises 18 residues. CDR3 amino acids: CASSPPGSLLGGDTEAFF. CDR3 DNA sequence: TGTGCCAGCAGCCCTCCTGGGTCATTACTGGGAGGGGACACTGAAGCTTTCTTT.

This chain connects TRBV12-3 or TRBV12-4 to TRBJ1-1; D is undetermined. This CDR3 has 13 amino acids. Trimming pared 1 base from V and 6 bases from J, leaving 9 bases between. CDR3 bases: TGTGCCAGCAGTTTAGTAAAGAGTCCTGAAGCTTTCTTT. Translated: CASSLVKSPEAFF.

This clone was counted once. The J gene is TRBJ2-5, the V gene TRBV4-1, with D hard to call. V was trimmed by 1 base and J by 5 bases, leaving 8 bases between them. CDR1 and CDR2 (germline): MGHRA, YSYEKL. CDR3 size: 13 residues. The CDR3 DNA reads TGCGCCAGCAGCCAAGTTGCAGCGGAGACCCAGTACTTC. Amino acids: CASSQVAAETQYF.

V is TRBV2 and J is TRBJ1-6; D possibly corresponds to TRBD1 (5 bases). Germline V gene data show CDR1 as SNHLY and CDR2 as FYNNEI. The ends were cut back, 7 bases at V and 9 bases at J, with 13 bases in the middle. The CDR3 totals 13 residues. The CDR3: CASKGAIPSPLHF. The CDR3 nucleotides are TGTGCCAGCAAAGGGGCCATCCCTTCACCCCTCCACTTT.

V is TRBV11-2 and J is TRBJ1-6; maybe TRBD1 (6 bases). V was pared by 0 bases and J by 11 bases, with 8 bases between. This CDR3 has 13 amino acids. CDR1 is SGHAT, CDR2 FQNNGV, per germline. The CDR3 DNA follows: TGTGCCAGCAGCTTAGAGGGGGCTACACCCCTCCACTTT. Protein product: CASSLEGATPLHF.

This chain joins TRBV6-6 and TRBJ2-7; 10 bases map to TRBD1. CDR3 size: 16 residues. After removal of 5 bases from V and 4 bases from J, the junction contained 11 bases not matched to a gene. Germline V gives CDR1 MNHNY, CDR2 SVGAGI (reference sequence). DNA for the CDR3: TGTGCCAGCAGTCCCCGACCGGGACAGGGGATGTACGAGCAGTACTTC. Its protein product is CASSPRPGQGMYEQYF.

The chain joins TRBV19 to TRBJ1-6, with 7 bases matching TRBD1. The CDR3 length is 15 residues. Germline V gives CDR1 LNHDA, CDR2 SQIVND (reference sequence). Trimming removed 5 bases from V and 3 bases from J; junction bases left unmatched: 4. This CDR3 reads CASSPRDSYNSPLHF. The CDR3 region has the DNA TGTGCCAGTAGTCCACGGGACAGCTATAATTCACCCCTCCACTTT.

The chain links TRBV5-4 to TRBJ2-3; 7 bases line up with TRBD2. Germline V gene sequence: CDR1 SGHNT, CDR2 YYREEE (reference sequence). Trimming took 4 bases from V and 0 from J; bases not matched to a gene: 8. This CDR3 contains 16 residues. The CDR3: CASSLRGSLSTDTQYF. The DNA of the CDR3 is TGTGCCAGCAGCCTGCGGGGGAGCCTAAGCACAGATACGCAGTATTTT.

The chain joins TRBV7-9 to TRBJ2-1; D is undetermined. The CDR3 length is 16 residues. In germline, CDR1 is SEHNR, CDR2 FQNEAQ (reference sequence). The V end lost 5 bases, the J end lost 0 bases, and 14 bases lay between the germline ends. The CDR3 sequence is CASSTTLLSSYNEQFF. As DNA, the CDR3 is TGTGCCAGCAGCACGACTCTGCTAAGCTCCTACAATGAGCAGTTCTTC. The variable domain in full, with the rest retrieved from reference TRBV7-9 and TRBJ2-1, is DTGVSQNPRHKITKRGQNVTFRCDPISEHNRLYWYRQTLGQGPEFLTYFQNEAQLEKSRLLSDRFSAERPKGSFSTLEIQRTEQGDSAMYLCASSTTLLSSYNEQFFGPGTRLTVL.

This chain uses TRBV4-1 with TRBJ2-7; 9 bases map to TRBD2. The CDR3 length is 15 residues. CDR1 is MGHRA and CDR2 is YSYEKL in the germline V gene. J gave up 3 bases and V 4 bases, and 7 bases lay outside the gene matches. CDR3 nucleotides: TGCGCCAGCAGCCGAGAGCGGGGGGCGCTCTACGAGCAGTACTTC. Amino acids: CASSRERGALYEQYF.